This is a list of T cell receptor beta chains from one sample in a study of blood T cell repertoires in COVID-19. Method: immunoSEQ multiplex PCR; TCRdb's copy keeps in-frame clones and lacks some. The sample gives roughly 140,000 clones, under 90% of which show up once; roughly 3.7% is in the top ten. Sequencing was done on a sample of PBMCs or T cells enriched from blood (not recorded which). The receptors derive from a man in his fifties in a cohort exposed to, infected with or recovered from COVID-19 (not recorded which). The CDR3 runs from the conserved cysteine through the conserved F or W. D genes are given only for firm matches. The listing skips clone size in some rows; elsewhere it reads once, few, many or a size class.

TRBV19	TRBJ1-6	-	-	CASSIQSGYNSPLHF	TGTGCCAGTAGTATTCAGTCAGGATATAATTCACCCCTCCACTTT
TRBV7-2	TRBJ2-3	-	TRBD1	CASSLAGRDRGDTQYF	TGTGCCAGCAGCTTAGCGGGAAGGGACAGAGGGGATACGCAGTATTTT
TRBV18	TRBJ1-1	-	-	CASSQQTSRGTEAFF	TGTGCCAGCTCACAACAAACCAGCCGAGGCACTGAAGCTTTCTTT
TRBV9	TRBJ2-7	once	TRBD2	CASSVAGERGYEQYF	TGTGCCAGCAGCGTAGCGGGGGAGCGGGGTTACGAGCAGTACTTC
TRBV28	TRBJ2-3	-	TRBD2	CASSLAGVTDTQYF	TGTGCCAGTTCCCTAGCGGGGGTCACAGATACGCAGTATTTT
TRBV11-3	TRBJ1-3	-	-	CASSQDGGSGNTIYF	TGTGCCAGCAGCCAGGACGGGGGATCTGGAAACACCATATATTTT
TRBV12-3/TRBV12-4	TRBJ2-5	-	-	CASSRGIGETQYF	TGTGCCAGCAGTAGGGGCATAGGGGAGACCCAGTACTTC
TRBV25-1	TRBJ1-3	-	-	CASSESRLYYGNTIYF	TGTGCCAGCAGTGAATCTCGGCTATACTACGGAAACACCATATATTTT
TRBV29-1	TRBJ1-2	-	-	CSVGSGGTYGYGYTF	TGCAGCGTCGGATCGGGGGGGACCTACGGGTATGGCTACACCTTC
TRBV4-1	TRBJ2-7	-	-	CASSQGPGIPYEQYF	TGCGCCAGCAGCCAAGGACCCGGGATCCCCTACGAGCAGTACTTC
TRBV28	TRBJ2-7	-	-	CASSPLDNSYEQYF	TGTGCCAGCAGCCCCCTGGACAATTCCTACGAGCAGTACTTC
TRBV5-1	TRBJ2-1	once	-	CASSLDTPTGNEQFF	TGCGCCAGCAGCTTGGATACTCCCACAGGTAATGAGCAGTTCTTC
TRBV5-4	TRBJ2-3	-	TRBD2	CASSVGSGRTYDTQYF	TGTGCCAGCAGCGTGGGTAGCGGGAGAACCTATGATACGCAGTATTTT
TRBV5-1	TRBJ2-5	-	TRBD2	CASSLGGLAGGGTQYF	TGCGCCAGCAGCTTGGGGGGACTAGCGGGAGGAGGGACCCAGTACTTC
TRBV9	TRBJ1-1	-	-	CASSPPRGGATAEAFF	TGTGCCAGCAGCCCCCCGCGCGGGGGGGCTACGGCTGAAGCTTTCTTT
TRBV27	TRBJ2-1	-	TRBD2	CASITLAGEQFF	TGTGCCAGCATCACGCTAGCGGGTGAGCAGTTCTTC
TRBV9	TRBJ1-2	-	-	CASSVGGAGEHYGYTF	TGTGCCAGCAGCGTAGGAGGAGCGGGGGAGCACTACGGCTACACCTTC
TRBV19	TRBJ2-5	-	TRBD1	CASSIRQGRGETQYF	TGTGCCAGTAGTATACGACAGGGTAGGGGAGAGACCCAGTACTTC
TRBV27	TRBJ2-1	-	-	CASSLAGYNEQFF	TGTGCCAGCAGTTTGGCGGGCTACAATGAGCAGTTCTTC
TRBV2	TRBJ1-3	-	-	CASSELGNTIYF	TGTGCCAGCAGTGAATTAGGAAACACCATATATTTT
TRBV6-2/TRBV6-3	TRBJ2-1	-	-	CASSYTGDEQFF	TGTGCCAGCAGTTACACGGGGGATGAGCAGTTCTTC
TRBV27	TRBJ1-5	-	TRBD1	CASSPPPGQRQPQHF	TGTGCCAGCAGTCCCCCCCCGGGACAGCGCCAGCCCCAGCATTTT
TRBV5-8	TRBJ2-7	-	-	CASSSRTTWGDEQYF	TGTGCCAGCAGCTCCCGGACTACCTGGGGGGACGAGCAGTACTTC
TRBV18	TRBJ1-1	-	-	CASSPPARMNTEAFF	TGTGCCAGCTCACCACCGGCCAGGATGAACACTGAAGCTTTCTTT
TRBV28	TRBJ2-7	-	TRBD2	CASVRLAGNYEQYF	TGTGCCAGCGTTCGACTAGCGGGAAACTACGAGCAGTACTTC
TRBV7-9	TRBJ2-4	once	-	CASSTSSGHRVKNIQYF	TGTGCCAGCAGCACAAGCAGTGGTCACAGGGTCAAAAACATTCAGTACTTC
TRBV18	TRBJ1-5	-	TRBD1	CASSAGTGYQPQHF	TGTGCCAGCTCTGCCGGGACAGGGTATCAGCCCCAGCATTTT
TRBV2	TRBJ1-6	few	-	CASSTKSSYNSPLHF	TGTGCCAGCAGTACCAAGAGCTCCTATAATTCACCCCTCCACTTT
TRBV6-2/TRBV6-3	TRBJ2-6	-	TRBD2	CASSTGGYPSPGANVLTF	TGTGCCAGCAGTACCGGGGGGTACCCCTCCCCTGGGGCCAACGTCCTGACTTTC
TRBV15	TRBJ2-1	once	-	CATSRRGLASSYNEQFF	TGTGCCACCAGCAGGAGGGGACTGGCCAGCTCCTACAATGAGCAGTTCTTC
TRBV5-1	TRBJ2-1	few	-	CASSLEQGVYNEQFF	TGCGCCAGCAGCTTGGAACAGGGAGTTTACAATGAGCAGTTCTTC
TRBV20-1	TRBJ1-2	-	-	CSHDSNYGYTF	TGCAGCCACGACAGTAACTATGGCTACACCTTC
TRBV27	TRBJ2-7	-	TRBD1	CASRWTGGSFEQYF	TGTGCCAGCAGGTGGACAGGGGGAAGTTTCGAGCAGTACTTC
TRBV3-1/TRBV3-2	TRBJ1-5	-	TRBD1	CASSLQGAEDQPQHF	TGTGCCAGCAGCTTACAGGGGGCTGAGGATCAGCCCCAGCATTTT
TRBV12-3/TRBV12-4	TRBJ1-1	-	-	CASSAGENTEAFF	TGTGCCAGCAGTGCAGGGGAGAACACTGAAGCTTTCTTT
TRBV18	TRBJ1-1	once	-	CASSVGGSNTEAFF	TGTGCCAGCTCCGTGGGGGGATCAAACACTGAAGCTTTCTTT
TRBV9	TRBJ2-2	-	TRBD2	CASSVASWAGVTGELFF	TGTGCCAGCAGCGTGGCTAGTTGGGCGGGGGTTACCGGGGAGCTGTTTTTT
TRBV27	TRBJ2-5	-	-	CASRPLPLTGRRITPQETQYF	TGTGCCAGCAGGCCTCTCCCACTAACAGGCCGACGGATTACGCCTCAAGAGACCCAGTACTTC
TRBV7-8	TRBJ1-4	-	TRBD1	CASSVGQGGEKLFF	TGTGCCAGCAGCGTGGGACAGGGTGGTGAAAAACTGTTTTTT
TRBV28	TRBJ1-1	-	-	CASSWAGRAFF	TGTGCCAGCAGCTGGGCGGGCAGGGCTTTCTTT
TRBV12-3/TRBV12-4	TRBJ1-2	-	-	CASSQTVYYGYTF	TGTGCCAGCAGCCAGACAGTTTACTATGGCTACACCTTC